Sequencing of this TCR beta chain was carried out in a study of regulatory T cells in long-lasting Graves disease. Arm-PCR of CDR3 regions and iRepertoire HTBI primers were used to build TCR beta libraries. MiXCR, applied by TCRdb to the multiplex PCR reads, yields one record per CDR3 protein. The data show fewer than 500,000 distinct CDR3 sequences, 15% to 20% seen once. This clonotype came up a few times. This CDR3 has 17 amino acids. Germline CDR1 reads GTSNPN; CDR2 reads SVGIG (reference sequence). V was pared by 0 bases and J by 2 bases, with 9 bases of the junction left unmatched. Noted time point: newly diagnosed GD, antithyroid drugs for less than 3 months. PBMC RNA was the source of the TCR library. This sample also belongs to another study, concerning T cells in Graves' hyperthyroidism and ophthalmopathy. That paper notes: Most thyroid clonotypes with frequency above 0.001 were detected in blood.

This chain uses TRBV30 with TRBJ1-1; 10 bases match TRBD1. The receptor was isolated from a middle-aged man with Graves disease. This sample comprised peripheral blood mononuclear cells (PBMCs), obtained at new diagnosis, from a patient treated with antithyroid drugs. CDR3 protein: CAWSVRTGGIGNTEAFF. DNA for the CDR3: TGTGCCTGGAGTGTACGGACAGGGGGAATTGGTAACACTGAAGCTTTCTTT. Full variable domain (remainder filled in from reference TRBV30 and TRBJ1-1): SQTIHQWPATLVQPVGSPLSLECTVEGTSNPNLYWYRQAAGRGLQLLFYSVGIGQISSEVPQNLSASRPQDRQFILSSKKLLLSDSGFYLCAWSVRTGGIGNTEAFFGQGTRLTVV.